This TCR beta chain came from a study of blood T cell repertoires in COVID-19. Overall study: The samples span acute and convalescent COVID-19 from the United States, Italy and Spain. T cells, B-cell-depleted T cells, or PBMCs provided the cDNA or gDNA that served as material.

Clones were read by immunoSEQ multiplex PCR, and TCRdb kept only the in-frame ones, dropping some. The table records 140,000 to 150,000 clones, about 89% of them present only once. Germline V gives CDR1 SGHNT, CDR2 YYREEE (reference sequence). The V segment lost 4 bases and the J segment 4 bases; nucleotides outside the gene matches: 2. This CDR3 has 13 residues. This chain uses TRBV5-4 with TRBJ1-1, with 9 bases matching TRBD1. Sequencing input: peripheral blood. This sequence originates from an elderly man with acute or convalescent COVID-19. The CDR3 DNA sequence: TGTGCCAGCAGCAAGGACAGGGGCACTGAAGCTTTCTTT. This translates into CASSKDRGTEAFF.